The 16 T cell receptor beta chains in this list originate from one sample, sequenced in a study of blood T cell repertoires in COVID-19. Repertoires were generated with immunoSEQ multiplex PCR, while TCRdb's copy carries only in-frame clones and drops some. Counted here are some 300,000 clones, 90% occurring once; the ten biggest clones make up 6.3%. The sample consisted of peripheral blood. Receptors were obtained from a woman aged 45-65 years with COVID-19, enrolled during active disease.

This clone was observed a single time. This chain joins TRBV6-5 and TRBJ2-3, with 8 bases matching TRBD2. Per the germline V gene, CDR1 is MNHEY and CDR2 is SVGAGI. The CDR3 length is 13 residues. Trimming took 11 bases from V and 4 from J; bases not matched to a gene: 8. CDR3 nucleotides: TGTGCCGTGCTGCGGGAGGCCCCAGATACGCAGTATTTT. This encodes CAVLREAPDTQYF.

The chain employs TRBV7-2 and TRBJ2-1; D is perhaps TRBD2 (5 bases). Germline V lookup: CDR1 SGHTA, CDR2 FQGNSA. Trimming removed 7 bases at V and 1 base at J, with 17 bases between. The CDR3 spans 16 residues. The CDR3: CASKRELLESYNEQFF. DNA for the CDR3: TGTGCCAGCAAGAGGGAGTTACTCGAATCCTACAATGAGCAGTTCTTC.

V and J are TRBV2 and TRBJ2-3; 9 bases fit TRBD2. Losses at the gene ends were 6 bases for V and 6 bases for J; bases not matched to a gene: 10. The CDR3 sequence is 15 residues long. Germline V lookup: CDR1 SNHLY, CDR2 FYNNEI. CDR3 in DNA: TGTGCCAGCAGACGGGAGAGCGGGAGGCGCGATACGCAGTATTTT. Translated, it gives CASRRESGRRDTQYF.

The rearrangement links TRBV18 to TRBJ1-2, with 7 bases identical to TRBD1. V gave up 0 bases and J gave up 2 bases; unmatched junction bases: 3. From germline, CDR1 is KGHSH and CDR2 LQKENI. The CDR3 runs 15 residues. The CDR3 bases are TGTGCCAGCTCACCACCGGGGACAGCCAACTATGGCTACACCTTC. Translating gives CASSPPGTANYGYTF. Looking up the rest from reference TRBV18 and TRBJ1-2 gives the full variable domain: NAGVMQNPRHLVRRRGQEARLRCSPMKGHSHVYWYRQLPEEGLKFMVYLQKENIIDESGMPKERFSAEFPKEGPSILRIQQVVRGDSAAYFCASSPPGTANYGYTFGSGTRLTVV.

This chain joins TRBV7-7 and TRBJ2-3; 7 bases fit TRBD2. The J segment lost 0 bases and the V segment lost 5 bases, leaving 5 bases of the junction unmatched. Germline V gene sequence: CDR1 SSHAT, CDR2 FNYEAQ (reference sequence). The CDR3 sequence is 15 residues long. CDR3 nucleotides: TGTGCCAGCAGCCCAGCAGCGGGAAGCACAGATACGCAGTATTTT. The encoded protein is CASSPAAGSTDTQYF.

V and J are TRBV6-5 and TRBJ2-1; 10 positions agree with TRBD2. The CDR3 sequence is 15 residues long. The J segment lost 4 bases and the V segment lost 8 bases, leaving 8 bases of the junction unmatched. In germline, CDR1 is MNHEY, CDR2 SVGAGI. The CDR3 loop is CASALGLAAYNEQFF. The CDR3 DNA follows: TGTGCCAGCGCTTTAGGACTAGCGGCGTACAATGAGCAGTTCTTC.

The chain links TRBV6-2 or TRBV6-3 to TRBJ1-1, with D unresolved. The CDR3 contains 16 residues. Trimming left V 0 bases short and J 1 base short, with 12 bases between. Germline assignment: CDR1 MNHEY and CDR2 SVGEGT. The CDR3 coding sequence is TGTGCCAGCAGTTACTCGTTTACAGCTACGAACACTGAAGCTTTCTTT. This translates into CASSYSFTATNTEAFF.

The CDR3 protein is CASGRDRAYEQYF. The CDR3, as DNA: TGTGCTAGTGGACGGGACAGGGCCTACGAGCAGTACTTC. This chain links TRBV12-5 with TRBJ2-7; TRBD1 matches 9 bases. The CDR3 sequence is 13 residues long. The germline V gene encodes CDR1 LGHNT and CDR2 FRNRAP. After removal of 6 bases from V and 2 bases from J, the junction contained 2 bases not matched to a gene.

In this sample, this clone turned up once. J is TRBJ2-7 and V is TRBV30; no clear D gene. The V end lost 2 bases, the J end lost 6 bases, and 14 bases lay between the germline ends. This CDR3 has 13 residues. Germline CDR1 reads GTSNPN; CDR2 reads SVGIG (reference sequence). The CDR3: CAWSRSESREQYF. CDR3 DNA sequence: TGTGCCTGGAGTCGGAGCGAGAGCCGCGAGCAGTACTTC.

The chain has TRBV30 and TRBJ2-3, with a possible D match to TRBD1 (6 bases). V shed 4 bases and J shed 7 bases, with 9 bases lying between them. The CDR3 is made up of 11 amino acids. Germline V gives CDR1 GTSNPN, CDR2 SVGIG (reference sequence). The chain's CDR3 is CAWITGYTQYF. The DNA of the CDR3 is TGTGCCTGGATCACAGGGTATACGCAGTATTTT.

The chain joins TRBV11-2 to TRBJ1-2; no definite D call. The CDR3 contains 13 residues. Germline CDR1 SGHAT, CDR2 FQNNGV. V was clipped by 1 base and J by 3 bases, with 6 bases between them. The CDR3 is CASSLVGYYGYTF. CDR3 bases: TGTGCCAGCAGCTTAGTGGGCTACTATGGCTACACCTTC.

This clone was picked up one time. CDR3 sequence (DNA): TGTGCCAGCAGGACCGGGACTACCTACACCGGGGAGCTGTTTTTT. This codes for CASRTGTTYTGELFF. The gene calls are TRBV6-6 and TRBJ2-2; 7 bases fit TRBD2. The V gene's germline CDR1 is MNHNY and CDR2 SVGAGI (reference sequence). Trimming removed 6 bases from V and 3 bases from J; junction bases left unmatched: 7. There are 15 residues in the CDR3.

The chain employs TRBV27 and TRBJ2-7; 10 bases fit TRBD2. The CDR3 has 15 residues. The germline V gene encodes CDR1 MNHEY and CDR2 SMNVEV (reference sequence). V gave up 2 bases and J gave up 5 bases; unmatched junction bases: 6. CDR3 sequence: CASSLSPSGSHEQYF. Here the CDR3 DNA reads TGTGCCAGCAGTTTAAGTCCTAGCGGGAGCCACGAGCAGTACTTC.

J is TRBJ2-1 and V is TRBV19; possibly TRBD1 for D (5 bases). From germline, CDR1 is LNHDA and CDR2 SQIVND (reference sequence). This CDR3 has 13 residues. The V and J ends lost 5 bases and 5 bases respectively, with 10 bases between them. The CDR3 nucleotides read TGTGCCAGTAGTTGGGGCTTCGACAATGAGCAGTTCTTC. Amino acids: CASSWGFDNEQFF.

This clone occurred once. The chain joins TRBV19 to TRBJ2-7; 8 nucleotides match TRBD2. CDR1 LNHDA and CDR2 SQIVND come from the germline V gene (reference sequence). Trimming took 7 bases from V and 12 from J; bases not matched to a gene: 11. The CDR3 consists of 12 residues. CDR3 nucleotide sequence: TGTGCCAGTAACAACCACGGGGGGGAACCGTACTTC. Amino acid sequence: CASNNHGGEPYF.

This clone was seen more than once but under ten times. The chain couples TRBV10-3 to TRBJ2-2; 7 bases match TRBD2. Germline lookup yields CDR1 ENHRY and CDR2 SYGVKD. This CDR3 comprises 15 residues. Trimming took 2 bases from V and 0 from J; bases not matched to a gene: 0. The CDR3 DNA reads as TGTGCCATCAGTGAGACTAGCGCGAACACCGGGGAGCTGTTTTTT. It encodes CAISETSANTGELFF.